This entry is about one T cell receptor beta chain. Antigen: not known. The data originate from a study of beta chain features in type 1 diabetes. Across the study: Examination of sorted cells across all samples involved 100 million or so cells. Findings of the study overall: Researchers report that Type 1 diabetes patients had moderately but significantly shorter TCRB CDR3s across all four CD4+ subsets. For type 1 diabetes patients, VDJ junctions showed fewer insertions and more deletions.

V was pared by 6 bases and J by 0 bases, with 5 bases between. CDR1 is DFQATT and CDR2 is SNEGSKA in the germline V gene (reference sequence). The CDR3 length is 11 residues. TCRB transcripts that were expressed got sequenced, as all of the isolated RNA had been reverse transcribed. TCRdb keeps only in-frame clones here, not all; method: immunoSEQ multiplex PCR. The sample includes tens of thousands of clones, approximately 72% seen only once; the top ten take 2% to 2.5%. The TCR was taken from a young woman with type 1 diabetes. The chain links TRBV20-1 to TRBJ1-1; D not certain. The sequenced sample consisted of Tregs from blood. The CDR3, as DNA: TGCAGTGCAAAGCTGAACACTGAAGCTTTCTTT. The encoded protein is CSAKLNTEAFF.